The following is a T cell receptor beta chain sequence with its context. This specimen comes from a study of blood T cell repertoires in COVID-19. Authors' processing steps: Amplifying reference gene primers gave estimates of nucleated cell counts. Assay: immunoSEQ multiplex PCR; the TCRdb copy retains only in-frame clones and omits some. The DNA gave D and trimming, while V, J and clone size come from that table. The profile covers about 340,000 clones, with around 83% appearing a single time and 2.5% to 3.5% taken by the ten largest. CDR1 and CDR2 from the germline V gene are SGHAT and FQNNGV. The CDR3 is 13 residues long. Unmatched junction bases numbered 1, after V lost 3 bases and J lost 7 bases.

This clonotype was sampled from a man between 25 and 39 years old with active or convalescent COVID-19. The sequenced sample was peripheral blood. The V and J genes are TRBV11-2 and TRBJ2-7; 12 positions match TRBD2. The CDR3 is CASSFGLAGEQYF. CDR3 DNA: TGTGCCAGCAGCTTCGGACTAGCGGGGGAGCAGTACTTC. Filled out from reference TRBV11-2 and TRBJ2-7, the complete variable domain reads EAGVAQSPRYKIIEKRQSVAFWCNPISGHATLYWYQQILGQGPKLLIQFQNNGVVDDSQLPKDRFSAERLKGVDSTLKIQPAKLEDSAVYLCASSFGLAGEQYFGPGTRLTVT.